Shown below are 22 T cell receptor beta chains from a single sample sequenced in a study of blood T cell repertoires in COVID-19. The protocol was immunoSEQ multiplex PCR, while the TCRdb copy is restricted to in-frame clones and leaves out a portion. The sample yields 290,000 or so clones, roughly 85% seen once. The specimen was PBMCs or T cells enriched from blood (not recorded which). The receptors originated from a middle-aged man who had been exposed to COVID-19.

The V gene is TRBV9, the J gene TRBJ2-3; unclear D gene. Germline V CDR1 and CDR2: SGDLS, YYNGEE. Between the trimmed V and J ends, which lost 2 bases and 3 bases, there was a span of 19 bases. The CDR3 runs 17 residues. The CDR3 region has the DNA TGTGCCAGCAGCGTTTCGGGTAATACCGGAAAAACAGATACGCAGTATTTT. Its translation is CASSVSGNTGKTDTQYF.

This rearrangement joins TRBV5-1 to TRBJ1-1; D not certain. This CDR3 spans 14 amino acids. CDR1 is SGHRS, CDR2 YFSETQ, per germline. V was clipped by 0 bases and J by 1 base, with 7 bases between them. The DNA for the CDR3 is TGCGCCAGCAGCTTGGCGACAACGAACACTGAAGCTTTCTTT. This sequence encodes CASSLATTNTEAFF.

V usage is TRBV7-9 and J usage is TRBJ2-7, with D possibly matching TRBD2 (6 bases). V was trimmed by 3 bases and J by 3 bases, leaving 12 bases between them. Germline V CDR1 and CDR2: SEHNR, FQNEAQ (reference sequence). CDR3 size: 14 residues. Written as DNA, the CDR3 is TGTGCCAGCAGCTTCAGAGGAGGGTTCTACGAGCAGTACTTC. Its translation is CASSFRGGFYEQYF.

The chain joins TRBV7-8 to TRBJ2-7, with TRBD2 matching over 8 bases. The V gene's germline CDR1 is SGHVS and CDR2 FQNEAQ. With 0 bases clipped from V and 7 bases from J, the junction kept 11 bases outside the gene matches. The CDR3 contains 16 residues. The CDR3 coding sequence is TGTGCCAGCAGCTTAGCGACAGCGGGAGTAGTATCGGAGCAGTACTTC. Its translation: CASSLATAGVVSEQYF. The full variable domain, its missing parts supplied by reference TRBV7-8 and TRBJ2-7, is GAGVSQSPRYKVAKRGQDVALRCDPISGHVSLFWYQQALGQGPEFLTYFQNEAQLDKSGLPSDRFFAERPEGSVSTLKIQRTQQEDSAVYLCASSLATAGVVSEQYFGPGTRLTVT.

The gene calls are TRBV28 and TRBJ2-5, with TRBD2 identical over 11 bases. After removal of 6 bases from V and 3 bases from J, the junction contained 3 bases not matched to a gene. There are 14 residues in the CDR3. Per the germline V gene, CDR1 is MDHEN and CDR2 is SYDVKM. The CDR3 region is CASRLTSGEETQYF. The CDR3 DNA reads TGTGCCAGCAGGCTGACTAGCGGGGAAGAGACCCAGTACTTC.

Notes on this clone: One end of the junction fails to match germline, which may point to a read error. The chain recombines TRBV5-8 with TRBJ2-1, with 9 bases lining up with TRBD1. Germline V gene lookup returns CDR1 SGHTS and CDR2 YDEGEE. The CDR3 is 17 residues long. Here the CDR3 reads CASSLASPGQGNNEQFF. CDR3 nucleotide sequence: TGTGCCAGCAGTTTGGCCTCTCCGGGACAGGGTAACAATGAGCAGTTCTTC.

As for this clone: Other DNA sequences in this sample translate to the same CDR3. CDR3 nucleotide sequence: TGTGCCACCAGTGATCCCGGCACAGATACGCAGTATTTT. Its translation: CATSDPGTDTQYF. This chain links TRBV24-1 with TRBJ2-3; D ambiguous. Germline V gives CDR1 KGHDR, CDR2 SFDVKD. CDR3 length: 13 amino acids. Trimming removed 3 bases from V and 1 base from J, with 4 bases in between.

This clone has just a few counts. This sequence joins TRBV27 and TRBJ2-1, with TRBD2 matching over 9 bases. The ends lost 3 bases at V and 8 bases at J; junction bases unmatched: 8. This CDR3 is 15 amino acids long. The germline V gene has CDR1 MNHEY and CDR2 SMNVEV (reference sequence). DNA of the CDR3: TGTGCCAGCAGTTTCAGCGGGAGGATGCCCTATGAGCAGTTCTTC. Translating gives CASSFSGRMPYEQFF.

This chain connects TRBV5-5 to TRBJ2-7, with TRBD1 identical over 11 bases. The CDR3 consists of 15 residues. The junction had 2 bases not matched to a gene; V was cut back by 0 bases and J by 3 bases. In germline, CDR1 is SGHKS, CDR2 YYEKEE (reference sequence). CDR3 protein: CASSLAGTGGYEQYF. The CDR3, as DNA: TGTGCCAGCAGCTTGGCAGGGACAGGGGGCTACGAGCAGTACTTC.

This clone appeared a few times. The chain joins TRBV18 to TRBJ2-7, with D unclear. The ends were cut back, 0 bases at V and 2 bases at J, with 8 bases in the middle. The germline gives CDR1 KGHSH, CDR2 LQKENI. This CDR3 contains 14 residues. The CDR3 reads CASSPPGSTYEQYF. The DNA of the CDR3 is TGTGCCAGCTCACCACCGGGCTCAACCTACGAGCAGTACTTC. The full variable domain, its missing parts supplied by reference TRBV18 and TRBJ2-7, is NAGVMQNPRHLVRRRGQEARLRCSPMKGHSHVYWYRQLPEEGLKFMVYLQKENIIDESGMPKERFSAEFPKEGPSILRIQQVVRGDSAAYFCASSPPGSTYEQYFGPGTRLTVT.

The chain combines TRBV20-1 with TRBJ1-5; the D is unclear. CDR3 length: 15 residues. V was cut by 3 bases and J by 6 bases, with 18 bases left in between. In germline, CDR1 is DFQATT, CDR2 SNEGSKA (reference sequence). The DNA for the CDR3 is TGCAGTGCTAGTCTCTACATGGGAGGTGGTCAGCCCCAGCATTTT. This gives the protein CSASLYMGGGQPQHF.

This clone showed up just a few times. This chain joins TRBV10-3 and TRBJ2-1; TRBD1 is a possible D gene (5 bases). The germline CDR1 and CDR2 sequences are ENHRY and SYGVKD. Trimming shortened V by 8 bases and J by 5 bases, and 13 bases separated the two germline ends. The CDR3 contains 13 residues. CDR3: CAIGFADNNEQFF. The CDR3 nucleotides are TGTGCCATCGGGTTTGCGGACAACAATGAGCAGTTCTTC.

CDR3 protein: CASSRTSGSFYEQYF. The CDR3, as DNA: TGTGCCAGCAGTCGGACTAGCGGGAGCTTCTACGAGCAGTACTTC. This chain connects TRBV6-5 to TRBJ2-7; 13 positions match TRBD2. Trimming cost V 5 bases and J 3 bases; bases outside gene matches: 4. The CDR3 has 15 residues. Looked up from germline, CDR1 is MNHEY and CDR2 is SVGAGI.

This chain links TRBV30 with TRBJ2-5; D gene uncertain. Germline CDR1 GTSNPN, CDR2 SVGIG (reference sequence). The CDR3 totals 13 residues. Trimming pared 5 bases from V and 5 bases from J, leaving 15 bases between. The CDR3 DNA is TGTGCCTGGGGTTGGAGCATTGGCGAGACCCAGTACTTC. Its translation: CAWGWSIGETQYF.

CDR3 DNA: TGTGCCAGCAGCCTTTACGGGACTCTCGCCTACAATGAGCAGTTCTTC. It yields the protein CASSLYGTLAYNEQFF. The chain links TRBV7-9 to TRBJ2-1, with D possibly being TRBD2 (6 bases). Germline V CDR1 and CDR2: SEHNR, FQNEAQ (reference sequence). The V end was cut by 5 bases, the J end by 2 bases, with 16 bases between. CDR3 length: 16 residues.

The chain uses TRBV6-2 or TRBV6-3 and TRBJ2-1; 10 bases are a match to TRBD2. CDR1 and CDR2 (germline): MNHEY, SVGEGT. The CDR3 loop spans 16 amino acids. Losses at the gene ends were 5 bases for V and 8 bases for J; bases not matched to a gene: 12. The CDR3, as DNA: TGTGCCAGCAGTCCCCTAGCGGGAGCAATTCCGGATGAGCAGTTCTTC. Its protein is CASSPLAGAIPDEQFF.

The chain carries TRBV7-3 and TRBJ1-4; 9 bases line up with TRBD1. Germline assignment: CDR1 SGHTA and CDR2 FQGTGA. Trimming removed 5 bases from V and 4 bases from J; junction bases left unmatched: 5. There are 15 residues in the CDR3. The chain's CDR3 is CASSRTGQGNEKLFF. CDR3 nucleotides: TGTGCCAGCAGCCGGACGGGACAGGGTAATGAAAAACTGTTTTTT.

A remark on this clone: Other DNA variants within this sample encode the same CDR3. This sequence joins TRBV4-1 and TRBJ2-1, with a possible D match to TRBD2 (7 bases). From germline, CDR1 is MGHRA and CDR2 YSYEKL. The CDR3 totals 14 residues. Trimming removed 0 bases at V and 8 bases at J, with 11 bases between. The DNA of the CDR3 is TGCGCCAGCAGCCAAGATGGGGGGGGCTATGAGCAGTTCTTC. Protein sequence: CASSQDGGGYEQFF.

The rearrangement uses TRBV3-1 (or the pseudogene TRBV3-2) and TRBJ1-2; TRBD1 is a possible D gene (5 bases). The CDR3 has 15 residues. Germline V gene data show CDR1 as LGHDT and CDR2 as YNNKEL (reference sequence). The V end lost 4 bases, the J end lost 8 bases, and 20 bases lay between the germline ends. CDR3 loop: CASSRLGGVAGGYTF. CDR3 sequence (DNA): TGTGCCAGCAGCCGCCTCGGGGGGGTAGCGGGAGGCTACACCTTC.

The gene calls are TRBV5-1 and TRBJ2-5; possibly TRBD2 for D (5 bases). CDR1 and CDR2 (germline): SGHRS, YFSETQ. This CDR3 has 15 amino acids. Trimming stripped 3 bases from V and 1 base from J, with 13 bases between. CDR3 DNA sequence: TGCGCCAGCAGCTCCTCTCGGGGTGGCCAAGAGACCCAGTACTTC. It is translated as CASSSSRGGQETQYF. The variable domain in full, with the rest retrieved from reference TRBV5-1 and TRBJ2-5, is KAGVTQTPRYLIKTRGQQVTLSCSPISGHRSVSWYQQTPGQGLQFLFEYFSETQRNKGNFPGRFSGRQFSNSRSEMNVSTLELGDSALYLCASSSSRGGQETQYFGPGTRLLVL.

The chain carries TRBV27 and TRBJ1-5; TRBD1 might be the D (5 bases). Germline CDR1 and CDR2: MNHEY and SMNVEV (reference sequence). The CDR3 length is 14 residues. V lost 3 bases and J lost 3, with 9 bases in between. Here the CDR3 DNA reads TGTGCCAGCAGTTTGACAGCCGACAATCAGCCCCAGCATTTT. Residues: CASSLTADNQPQHF.

The chain employs TRBV19 and TRBJ2-2, with D hard to call. V lost 9 bases and J lost 7, with 24 bases in between. Germline CDR1 and CDR2: LNHDA and SQIVND (reference sequence). The CDR3 extends over 16 amino acids. The CDR3 reads CASLAPTVYLVGELFF. The CDR3, as DNA: TGTGCCAGCTTGGCCCCAACAGTGTATCTCGTCGGGGAGCTGTTTTTT.